The present entry profiles one T cell receptor beta chain with its context. The data derive from a study of blood T cell repertoires in COVID-19. Study-level information: There were acute and convalescent COVID-19 samples, and they came from the United States, Italy and Spain.

Per the authors' pipeline: Counts of nucleated cells, estimated from reference gene primer amplification, were obtained. Produced via immunoSEQ multiplex PCR; TCRdb's table is partial and in-frame only. The V and J calls and clone size were taken over from that table, and D and trimming were inferred from the DNA. The sample holds about 80,000 clones, roughly 80% seen once. The CDR3 has 14 residues. Germline values: CDR1 SGHRS, CDR2 YFSETQ. V shed 2 bases, J shed 8 bases, and the junction held 7 bases outside the gene matches. The material sequenced was peripheral blood. The rearrangement links TRBV5-1 to TRBJ1-2, with 9 bases matching TRBD1. This receptor was identified in a woman aged 65 to 85 with acute or convalescent COVID-19. CDR3 protein: CASSLQQGAWGYTF. CDR3 coding DNA: TGCGCCAGCAGCTTACAACAGGGGGCATGGGGCTACACCTTC. Using reference TRBV5-1 and TRBJ1-2 for the parts outside the CDR3, the full variable domain is KAGVTQTPRYLIKTRGQQVTLSCSPISGHRSVSWYQQTPGQGLQFLFEYFSETQRNKGNFPGRFSGRQFSNSRSEMNVSTLELGDSALYLCASSLQQGAWGYTFGSGTRLTVV.